This TCR beta chain came from a study of blood T cells in healthy people across ages. Whole-study context: About one barcoded beta molecule was captured per two T cells (by template switching).

A second PCR of roughly 7 to 11 cycles used a sample-barcoded 5' primer and a J-beta primer mix. TCRdb redid the calling of the 5' RACE reads with MiXCR, one entry per CDR3 protein. The sample holds over a million distinct CDR3 sequences, around 39% seen once. This receptor was identified in a woman aged 18-29 years in good health. The sample was blood.

CDR3 bases: TGCGCCAGCAGCGGGGGGATGTCAGATACGCAGTATTTT. It yields the protein CASSGGMSDTQYF. The chain uses TRBV5-1 and TRBJ2-3; possible D gene TRBD2, 6 bases. Germline CDR1 and CDR2: SGHRS and YFSETQ. This CDR3 comprises 13 residues. Trimming left V 4 bases short and J 4 bases short, with 10 bases between.